Sequencing of this T cell receptor beta chain was carried out in a study of blood T cell repertoires in COVID-19. This CDR3 is built from 14 residues. Looked up from germline, CDR1 is LGHNA and CDR2 is YNFKEQ. V lost 1 base and J 4 bases, leaving 10 bases between the germline ends. TCRdb's copy holds only in-frame clones and misses some; the assay was immunoSEQ multiplex PCR. This sample has around 380,000 clones; around 84% occur once, and the top ten carry more than 1%. Sequencing was performed on peripheral blood. This rearrangement joins TRBV4-2 to TRBJ1-2; D may be TRBD1 (6 bases). This clonotype originated in a human donor with acute or convalescent COVID-19. The donor label of this sample is uncertain. The CDR3 bases are TGTGCCAGCAGCCAAGTGACAGGAATCTATGGCTACACCTTC. Residues: CASSQVTGIYGYTF.